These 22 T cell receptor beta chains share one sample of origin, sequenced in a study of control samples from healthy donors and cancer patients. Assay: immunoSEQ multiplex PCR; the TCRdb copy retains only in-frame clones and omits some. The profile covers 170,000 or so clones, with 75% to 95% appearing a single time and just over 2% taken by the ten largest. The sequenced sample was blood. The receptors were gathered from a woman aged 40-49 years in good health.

CDR3 in amino acids: CASSLGDNQETQYF. The CDR3 nucleotides read TGTGCCAGCAGCTTGGGGGACAACCAAGAGACCCAGTACTTC. This chain connects TRBV5-6 to TRBJ2-5; possible D gene TRBD1, 6 bases. V dropped 0 bases and J dropped 0 bases, with 6 bases sitting between them. The CDR3 loop spans 14 amino acids. The germline V gene has CDR1 SGHDT and CDR2 YYEEEE.

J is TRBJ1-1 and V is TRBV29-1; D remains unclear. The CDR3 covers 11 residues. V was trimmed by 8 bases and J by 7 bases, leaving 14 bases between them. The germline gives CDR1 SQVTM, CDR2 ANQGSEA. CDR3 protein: CSPVMVGEAFF. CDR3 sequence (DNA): TGCAGCCCAGTCATGGTCGGTGAAGCTTTCTTT. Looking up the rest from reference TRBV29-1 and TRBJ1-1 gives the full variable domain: SAVISQKPSRDICQRGTSLTIQCQVDSQVTMMFWYRQQPGQSLTLIATANQGSEATYESGFVIDKFPISRPNLTFSTLTVSNMSPEDSSIYLCSPVMVGEAFFGQGTRLTVV.

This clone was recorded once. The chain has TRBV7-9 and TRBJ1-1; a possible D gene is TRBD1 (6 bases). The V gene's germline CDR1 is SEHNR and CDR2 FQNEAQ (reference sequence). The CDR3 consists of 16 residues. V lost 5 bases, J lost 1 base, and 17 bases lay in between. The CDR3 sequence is CASSTVPGQGNTEAFF. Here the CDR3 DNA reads TGTGCCAGCAGCACTGTTCCGGGACAAGGGAACACTGAAGCTTTCTTT.

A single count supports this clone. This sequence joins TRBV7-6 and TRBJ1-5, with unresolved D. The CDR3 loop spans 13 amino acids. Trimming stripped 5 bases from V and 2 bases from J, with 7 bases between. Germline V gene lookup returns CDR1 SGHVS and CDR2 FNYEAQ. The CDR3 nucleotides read TGTGCCAGCAGCCGAGACGGCAATCAGCCCCAGCATTTT. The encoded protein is CASSRDGNQPQHF.

In DNA form, the CDR3 reads TGTGCCAGTAGTATTTTAGGGGCAGACAATCAGCCCCAGCATTTT. This sequence encodes CASSILGADNQPQHF. The chain uses TRBV19 and TRBJ1-5; perhaps TRBD1 as D (5 bases). The CDR3 has 15 residues. Germline values: CDR1 LNHDA, CDR2 SQIVND (reference sequence). V was cut by 3 bases and J by 3 bases, with 12 bases left in between. Using reference TRBV19 and TRBJ1-5 for the parts outside the CDR3, the full variable domain is DGGITQSPKYLFRKEGQNVTLSCEQNLNHDAMYWYRQDPGQGLRLIYYSQIVNDFQKGDIAEGYSVSREKKESFPLTVTSAQKNPTAFYLCASSILGADNQPQHFGDGTRLSIL.

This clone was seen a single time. CDR3 sequence: CASSSVSSGGAYEQYF. CDR3 sequence (DNA): TGTGCCAGCAGCTCAGTTTCTAGCGGGGGGGCCTACGAGCAGTACTTC. The chain links TRBV7-9 to TRBJ2-7, with TRBD2 matching over 12 bases. J lost 2 bases, V lost 4 bases, and 6 bases had no gene match. Germline CDR1 is SEHNR and CDR2 is FQNEAQ (reference sequence). This CDR3 spans 16 amino acids.

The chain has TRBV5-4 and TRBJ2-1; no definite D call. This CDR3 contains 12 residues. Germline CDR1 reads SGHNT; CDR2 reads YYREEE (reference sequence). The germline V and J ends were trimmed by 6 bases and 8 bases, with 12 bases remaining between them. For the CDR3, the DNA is TGTGCCAGCATCCTCGATGAGGATGAGCAGTTCTTC. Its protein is CASILDEDEQFF.

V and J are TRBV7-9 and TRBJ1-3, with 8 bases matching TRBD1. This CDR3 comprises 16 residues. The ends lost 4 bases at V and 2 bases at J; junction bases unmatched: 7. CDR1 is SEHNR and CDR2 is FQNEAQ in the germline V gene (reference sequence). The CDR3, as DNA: TGTGCCAGCAGCTCTGACAGGGGTAGACCTGGAAACACCATATATTTT. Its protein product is CASSSDRGRPGNTIYF.

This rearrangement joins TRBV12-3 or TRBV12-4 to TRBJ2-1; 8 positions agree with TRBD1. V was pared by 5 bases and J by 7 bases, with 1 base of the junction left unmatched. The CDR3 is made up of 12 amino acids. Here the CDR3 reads CASSGTGNEQFF. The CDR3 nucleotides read TGTGCCAGCAGTGGGACAGGAAATGAGCAGTTCTTC.

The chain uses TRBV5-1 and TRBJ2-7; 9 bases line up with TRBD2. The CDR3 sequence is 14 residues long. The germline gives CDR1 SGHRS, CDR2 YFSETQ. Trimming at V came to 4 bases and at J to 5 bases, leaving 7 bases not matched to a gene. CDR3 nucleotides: TGCGCCAGCAGCCGAGCGGGGGGAAAGGACGAGCAGTACTTC. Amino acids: CASSRAGGKDEQYF.

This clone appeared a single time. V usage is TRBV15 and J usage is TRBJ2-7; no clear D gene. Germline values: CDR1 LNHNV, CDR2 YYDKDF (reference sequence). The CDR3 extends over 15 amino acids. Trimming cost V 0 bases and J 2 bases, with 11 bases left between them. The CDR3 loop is CATSRDLRWTYEQYF. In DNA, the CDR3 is TGTGCCACCAGCAGAGATCTCCGCTGGACCTACGAGCAGTACTTC.

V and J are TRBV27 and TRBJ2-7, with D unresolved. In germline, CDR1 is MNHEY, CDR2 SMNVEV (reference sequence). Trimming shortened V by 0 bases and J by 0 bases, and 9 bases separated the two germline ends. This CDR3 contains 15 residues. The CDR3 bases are TGTGCCAGCAGTTTATCGGCCAGCAACTCCTACGAGCAGTACTTC. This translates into CASSLSASNSYEQYF.

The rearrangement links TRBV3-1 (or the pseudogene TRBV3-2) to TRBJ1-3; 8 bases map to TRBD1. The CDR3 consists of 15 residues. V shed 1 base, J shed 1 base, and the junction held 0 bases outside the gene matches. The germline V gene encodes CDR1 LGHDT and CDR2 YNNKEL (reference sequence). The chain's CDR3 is CASSQGDRSGNTIYF. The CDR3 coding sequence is TGTGCCAGCAGCCAAGGGGACAGGTCTGGAAACACCATATATTTT.

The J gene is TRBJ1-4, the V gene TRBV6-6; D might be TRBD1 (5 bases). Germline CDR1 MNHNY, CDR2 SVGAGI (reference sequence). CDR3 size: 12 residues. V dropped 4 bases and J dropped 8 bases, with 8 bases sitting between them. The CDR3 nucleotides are TGTGCCAGCAGTTCCAACAGGGAAAAACTGTTTTTT. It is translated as CASSSNREKLFF.

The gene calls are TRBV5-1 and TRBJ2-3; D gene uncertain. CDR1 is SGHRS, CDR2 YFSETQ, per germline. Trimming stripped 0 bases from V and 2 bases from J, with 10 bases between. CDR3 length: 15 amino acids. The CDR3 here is CASSLAALNTDTQYF. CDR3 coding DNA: TGCGCCAGCAGCTTGGCCGCACTAAACACAGATACGCAGTATTTT.

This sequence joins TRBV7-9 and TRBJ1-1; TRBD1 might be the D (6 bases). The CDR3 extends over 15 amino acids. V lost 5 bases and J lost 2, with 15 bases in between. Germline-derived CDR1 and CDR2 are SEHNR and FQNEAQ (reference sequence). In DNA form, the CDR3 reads TGTGCCAGCAGCCGAGAGGGGGGAGCTAACACTGAAGCTTTCTTT. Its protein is CASSREGGANTEAFF.

CDR3 loop: CASSLGRVEDGYTF. CDR3 nucleotides: TGTGCCAGCAGCTTAGGCAGGGTAGAGGATGGCTACACCTTC. The chain uses TRBV7-3 and TRBJ1-2; D may be TRBD1 (5 bases). This CDR3 region has 14 residues. Trimming pared 2 bases from V and 6 bases from J, leaving 13 bases between. Germline-derived CDR1 and CDR2 are SGHTA and FQGTGA.

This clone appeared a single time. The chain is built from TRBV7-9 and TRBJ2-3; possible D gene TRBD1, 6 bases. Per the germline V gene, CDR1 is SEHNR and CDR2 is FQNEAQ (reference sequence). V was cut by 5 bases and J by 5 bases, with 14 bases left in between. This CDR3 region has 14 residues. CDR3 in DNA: TGTGCCAGCAGCCCAAACAGGGATCAAGATACGCAGTATTTT. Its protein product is CASSPNRDQDTQYF. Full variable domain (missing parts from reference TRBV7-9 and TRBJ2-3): DTGVSQNPRHKITKRGQNVTFRCDPISEHNRLYWYRQTLGQGPEFLTYFQNEAQLEKSRLLSDRFSAERPKGSFSTLEIQRTEQGDSAMYLCASSPNRDQDTQYFGPGTRLTVL.

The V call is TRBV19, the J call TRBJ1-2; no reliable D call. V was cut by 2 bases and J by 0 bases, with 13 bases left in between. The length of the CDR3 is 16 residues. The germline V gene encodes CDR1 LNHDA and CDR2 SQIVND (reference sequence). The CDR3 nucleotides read TGTGCCAGTAGTATAACTGGCTCAGGCCCTAACTATGGCTACACCTTC. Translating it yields CASSITGSGPNYGYTF.

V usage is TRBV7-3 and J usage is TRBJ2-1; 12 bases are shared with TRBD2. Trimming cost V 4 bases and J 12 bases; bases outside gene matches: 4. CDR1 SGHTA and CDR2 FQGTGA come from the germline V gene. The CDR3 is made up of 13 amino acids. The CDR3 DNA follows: TGTGCCAGCAGCTCGGGACTAGCGGGTAGGCAGTTCTTC. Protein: CASSSGLAGRQFF.

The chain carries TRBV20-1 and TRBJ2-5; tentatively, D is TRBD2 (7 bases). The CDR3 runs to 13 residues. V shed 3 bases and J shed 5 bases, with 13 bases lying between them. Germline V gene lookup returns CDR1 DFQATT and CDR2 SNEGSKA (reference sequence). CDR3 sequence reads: CSASLGGQETQYF. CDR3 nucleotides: TGCAGTGCTAGTCTGGGGGGGCAGGAGACCCAGTACTTC.

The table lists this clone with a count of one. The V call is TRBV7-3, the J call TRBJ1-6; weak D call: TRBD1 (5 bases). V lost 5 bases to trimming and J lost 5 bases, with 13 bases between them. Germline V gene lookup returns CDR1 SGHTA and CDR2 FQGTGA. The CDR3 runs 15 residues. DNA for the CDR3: TGTGCCAGCAGCCCCCAGGGTGGTGATAATTCACCCCTCCACTTT. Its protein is CASSPQGGDNSPLHF.